Listed below are T cell receptor beta chains from one sample, sequenced in a study of blood T cell repertoires in COVID-19. Sequenced by immunoSEQ multiplex PCR; TCRdb stores in-frame clones only, minus some. The sample has 80,000 or so clones, approximately 89% seen once. Sequencing used peripheral blood. These receptors were taken from a man between 50 and 59 years old with acute or convalescent COVID-19. Both conserved end residues are part of each CDR3. D genes are given only for firm matches. Some rows have no size entry. The others give once, few or many, or a class for an expanded clone.

D	J	size	V	length	CDR3	DNA
TRBD2	TRBJ2-3	NA	TRBV5-1	17	CASSLDGPSGSTDTQYF	TGCGCCAGCAGCTTGGACGGGCCTAGCGGGAGCACAGATACGCAGTATTTT
TRBD1	TRBJ1-1	NA	TRBV4-2	16	CASSPGTGGNVPEAFF	TGTGCCAGCAGCCCCGGGACAGGGGGGAATGTTCCTGAAGCTTTCTTT
NA	TRBJ1-5	NA	TRBV19	18	CASSKGALQGFRNQPQHF	TGTGCCAGTAGTAAAGGGGCCCTTCAGGGCTTTCGCAATCAGCCCCAGCATTTT
NA	TRBJ1-6	NA	TRBV6-2/TRBV6-3	14	CASSFWTENSPLHF	TGTGCCAGCAGTTTCTGGACAGAGAATTCACCCCTCCACTTT
TRBD2	TRBJ2-3	NA	TRBV7-3	16	CASSSFGGGGTDTQYF	TGTGCCAGCAGCTCCTTTGGGGGGGGAGGCACAGATACGCAGTATTTT
TRBD1	TRBJ1-6	NA	TRBV5-1	14	CASSVGQGDSPLHF	TGCGCCAGCAGCGTCGGACAGGGGGATTCACCCCTCCACTTT
TRBD1	TRBJ1-5	NA	TRBV24-1	16	CATSDSGGWSNQPQHF	TGTGCCACCAGTGATTCAGGGGGCTGGAGCAATCAGCCCCAGCATTTT
NA	TRBJ1-1	NA	TRBV5-1	14	CASSFGGADTEAFF	TGCGCCAGCAGCTTCGGCGGGGCTGACACTGAAGCTTTCTTT
NA	TRBJ1-5	NA	TRBV9	14	CASSVGGDDQPQHF	TGTGCCAGCAGCGTGGGGGGGGACGATCAGCCCCAGCATTTT
TRBD1	TRBJ1-5	NA	TRBV7-8	16	CASSFSGTGGNQPQHF	TGTGCCAGCAGCTTCTCCGGGACAGGGGGAAATCAGCCCCAGCATTTT
TRBD1	TRBJ1-1	NA	TRBV2	14	CASMGDRGNTEAFF	TGTGCCAGCATGGGGGACAGGGGGAACACTGAAGCTTTCTTT
NA	TRBJ2-1	NA	TRBV19	13	CASSIIGVNEQFF	TGTGCCAGTAGTATTATAGGGGTCAATGAGCAGTTCTTC
TRBD2	TRBJ2-1	NA	TRBV4-3	15	CASSPGTSGYNEQFF	TGCGCCAGCAGCCCCGGGACTAGCGGCTACAATGAGCAGTTCTTC
NA	TRBJ2-2	NA	TRBV18	18	CASSPLVPDSTNTGELFF	TGTGCCAGCTCACCATTAGTCCCGGACTCAACGAACACCGGGGAGCTGTTTTTT
TRBD1	TRBJ2-5	NA	TRBV29-1	13	CSVHPGGEETQYF	TGCAGCGTTCATCCAGGGGGAGAAGAGACCCAGTACTTC
NA	TRBJ1-4	NA	TRBV5-1	15	CASSLGTEFDEKLFF	TGCGCCAGCAGCTTGGGAACAGAGTTCGATGAAAAACTGTTTTTT
TRBD1	TRBJ2-7	NA	TRBV29-1	14	CSVEQTGESYEQYF	TGCAGCGTTGAACAAACAGGGGAGAGCTACGAGCAGTACTTC
NA	TRBJ2-5	once	TRBV5-4	14	CASSLAGGRETQYF	TGTGCCAGCAGCTTGGCGGGGGGCAGGGAGACCCAGTACTTC
TRBD2	TRBJ2-3	NA	TRBV30	14	CAWKIAGGPDTQYF	TGTGCCTGGAAAATCGCGGGGGGGCCTGATACGCAGTATTTT
NA	TRBJ2-2	NA	TRBV19	16	CASSITVSLNTGELFF	TGTGCCAGTAGTATTACTGTAAGCTTGAACACCGGGGAGCTGTTTTTT
NA	TRBJ2-2	NA	TRBV15	16	CATSRAPPGSAGELFF	TGTGCCACCAGCAGAGCCCCCCCTGGGAGTGCCGGGGAGCTGTTTTTT
NA	TRBJ2-2	NA	TRBV11-3	15	CASSLGGPYTGELFF	TGTGCCAGCAGCTTAGGGGGGCCCTACACCGGGGAGCTGTTTTTT
TRBD1	TRBJ2-3	NA	TRBV19	13	CASRTGGTDTQYF	TGTGCCAGTCGGACAGGGGGCACAGATACGCAGTATTTT
NA	TRBJ1-6	NA	TRBV13	16	CASSYHGGARNSPLHF	TGTGCCAGCAGCTACCACGGGGGGGCCCGTAATTCACCCCTCCACTTT
NA	TRBJ2-7	NA	TRBV4-1	15	CASSQVSVRPYEQYF	TGCGCCAGCAGCCAAGTGAGCGTCCGTCCCTACGAGCAGTACTTC
NA	TRBJ1-2	NA	TRBV28	13	CASSSGGFYGYTF	TGTGCCAGCAGTTCCGGGGGGTTCTATGGCTACACCTTC
TRBD1	TRBJ1-1	NA	TRBV5-4	16	CASSPGGRLMNTEAFF	TGTGCCAGCAGCCCAGGGGGCAGACTAATGAACACTGAAGCTTTCTTT
TRBD2	TRBJ2-1	NA	TRBV7-2	11	CASSRLAEQFF	TGTGCCAGCAGCCGACTAGCGGAGCAGTTCTTC